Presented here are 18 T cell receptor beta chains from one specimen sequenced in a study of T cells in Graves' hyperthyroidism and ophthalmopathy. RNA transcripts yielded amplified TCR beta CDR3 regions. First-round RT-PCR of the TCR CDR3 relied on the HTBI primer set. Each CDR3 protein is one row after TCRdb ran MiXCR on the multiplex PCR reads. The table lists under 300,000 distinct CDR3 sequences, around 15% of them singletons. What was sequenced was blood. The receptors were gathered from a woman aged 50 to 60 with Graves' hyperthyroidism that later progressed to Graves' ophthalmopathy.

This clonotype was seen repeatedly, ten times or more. CDR3 residues: CATMSGNTGELFF. The DNA for the CDR3 is TGTGCCACCATGTCGGGAAACACCGGGGAGCTGTTTTTT. V is TRBV28 and J is TRBJ2-2; tentative D call: TRBD2 (5 bases). V lost 10 bases, J lost 2 bases, and 11 bases lay in between. The CDR3 contains 13 residues. Looked up from germline, CDR1 is MDHEN and CDR2 is SYDVKM.

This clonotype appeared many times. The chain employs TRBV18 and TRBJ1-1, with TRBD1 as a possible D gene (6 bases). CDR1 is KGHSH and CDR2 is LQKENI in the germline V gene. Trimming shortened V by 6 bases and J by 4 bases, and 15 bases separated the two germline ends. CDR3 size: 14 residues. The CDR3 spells CASSPGAKVTEAFF. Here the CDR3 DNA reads TGTGCCAGCTCCCCAGGGGCCAAAGTCACTGAAGCTTTCTTT.

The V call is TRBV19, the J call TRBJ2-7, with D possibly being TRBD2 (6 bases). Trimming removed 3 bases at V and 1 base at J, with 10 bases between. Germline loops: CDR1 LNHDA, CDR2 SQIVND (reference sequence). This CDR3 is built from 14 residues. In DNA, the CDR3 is TGTGCCAGTAGTATGGAAGGAGGGTCCTACGAGCAGTACTTC. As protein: CASSMEGGSYEQYF.

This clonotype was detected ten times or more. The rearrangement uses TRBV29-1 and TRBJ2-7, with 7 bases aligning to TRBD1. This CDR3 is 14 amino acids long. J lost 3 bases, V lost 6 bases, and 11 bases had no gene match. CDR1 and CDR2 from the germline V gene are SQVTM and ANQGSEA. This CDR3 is CSVIPLGGSYEQYF. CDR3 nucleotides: TGCAGCGTCATCCCCTTAGGGGGCAGCTACGAGCAGTACTTC.

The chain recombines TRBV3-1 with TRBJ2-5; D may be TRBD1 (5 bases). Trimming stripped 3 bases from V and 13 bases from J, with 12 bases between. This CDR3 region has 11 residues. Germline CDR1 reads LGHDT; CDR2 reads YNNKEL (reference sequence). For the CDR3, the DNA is TGTGCCAGCAGCCATAGGGGTACATTGTACTTC. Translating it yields CASSHRGTLYF.

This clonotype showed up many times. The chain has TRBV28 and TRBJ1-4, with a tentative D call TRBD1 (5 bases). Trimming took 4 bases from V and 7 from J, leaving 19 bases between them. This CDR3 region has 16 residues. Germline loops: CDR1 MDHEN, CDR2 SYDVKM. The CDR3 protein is CASSYGGGGTAEKLFF. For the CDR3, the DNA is TGTGCCAGCAGTTACGGTGGGGGGGGGACGGCTGAAAAACTGTTTTTT.

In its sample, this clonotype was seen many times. The chain's CDR3 is CASSLKMMNTEAFF. The CDR3 region has the DNA TGTGCCAGCAGCCTGAAGATGATGAACACTGAAGCTTTCTTT. The chain couples TRBV3-1 to TRBJ1-1; no definite D call. The CDR3 sequence is 14 residues long. Trimming took 4 bases from V and 0 from J, leaving 9 bases between them. Germline V lookup: CDR1 LGHDT, CDR2 YNNKEL (reference sequence).

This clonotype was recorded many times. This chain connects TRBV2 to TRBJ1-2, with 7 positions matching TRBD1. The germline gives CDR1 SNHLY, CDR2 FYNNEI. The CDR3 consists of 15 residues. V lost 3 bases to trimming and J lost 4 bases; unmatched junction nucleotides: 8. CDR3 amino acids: CASSENRGRGYGYTF. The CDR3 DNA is TGTGCCAGCAGTGAGAACAGGGGACGAGGCTATGGCTACACCTTC.

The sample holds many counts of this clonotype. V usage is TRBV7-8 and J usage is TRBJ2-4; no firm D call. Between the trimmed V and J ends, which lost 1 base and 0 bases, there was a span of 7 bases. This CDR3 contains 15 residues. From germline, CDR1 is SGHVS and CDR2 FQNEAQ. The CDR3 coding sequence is TGTGCCAGCAGCTTAGGAGCTCTAGCCAAAAACATTCAGTACTTC. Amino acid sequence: CASSLGALAKNIQYF.

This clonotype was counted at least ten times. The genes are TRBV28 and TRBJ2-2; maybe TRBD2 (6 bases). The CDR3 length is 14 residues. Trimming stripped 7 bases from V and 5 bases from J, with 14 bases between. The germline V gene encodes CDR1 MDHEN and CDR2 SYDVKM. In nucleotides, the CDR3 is TGTGCCAGCACCCCCTGGAGGGAGACCGGGGAGCTGTTTTTT. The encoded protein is CASTPWRETGELFF.

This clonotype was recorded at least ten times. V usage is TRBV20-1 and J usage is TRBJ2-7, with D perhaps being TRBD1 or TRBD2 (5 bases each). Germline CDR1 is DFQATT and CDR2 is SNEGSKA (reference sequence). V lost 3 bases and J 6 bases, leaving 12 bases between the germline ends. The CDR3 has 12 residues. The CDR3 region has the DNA TGCAGTGCTAGGGGGCAGGGACCCGAGCAGTACTTC. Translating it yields CSARGQGPEQYF.

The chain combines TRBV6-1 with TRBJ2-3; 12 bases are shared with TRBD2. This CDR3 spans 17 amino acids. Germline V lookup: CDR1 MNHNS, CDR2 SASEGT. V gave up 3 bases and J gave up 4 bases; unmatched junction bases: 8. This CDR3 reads CASSETSGSLFADTQYF. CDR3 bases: TGTGCCAGCAGTGAGACTAGCGGGAGCCTCTTCGCAGATACGCAGTATTTT.

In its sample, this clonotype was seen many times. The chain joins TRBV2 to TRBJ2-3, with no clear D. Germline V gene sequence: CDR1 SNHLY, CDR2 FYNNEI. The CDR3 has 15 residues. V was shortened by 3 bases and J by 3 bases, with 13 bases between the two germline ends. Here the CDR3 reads CASSDERPGTDTQYF. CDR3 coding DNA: TGTGCCAGCAGTGATGAGAGGCCTGGGACAGATACGCAGTATTTT.

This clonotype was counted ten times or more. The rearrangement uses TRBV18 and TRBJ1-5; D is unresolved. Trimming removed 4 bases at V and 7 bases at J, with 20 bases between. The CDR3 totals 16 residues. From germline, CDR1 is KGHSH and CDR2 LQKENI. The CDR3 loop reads CASSRLPPRPGQPQHF. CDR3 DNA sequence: TGTGCCAGCTCACGCCTACCGCCCCGCCCGGGGCAGCCCCAGCATTTT.

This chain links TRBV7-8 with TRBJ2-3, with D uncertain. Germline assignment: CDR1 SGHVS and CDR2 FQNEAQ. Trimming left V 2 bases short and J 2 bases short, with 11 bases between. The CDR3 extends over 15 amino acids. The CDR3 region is CASSLIVGYTDTQYF. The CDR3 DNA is TGTGCCAGCAGCTTAATCGTGGGTTACACAGATACGCAGTATTTT. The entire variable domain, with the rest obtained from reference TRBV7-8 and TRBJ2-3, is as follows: GAGVSQSPRYKVAKRGQDVALRCDPISGHVSLFWYQQALGQGPEFLTYFQNEAQLDKSGLPSDRFFAERPEGSVSTLKIQRTQQEDSAVYLCASSLIVGYTDTQYFGPGTRLTVL.

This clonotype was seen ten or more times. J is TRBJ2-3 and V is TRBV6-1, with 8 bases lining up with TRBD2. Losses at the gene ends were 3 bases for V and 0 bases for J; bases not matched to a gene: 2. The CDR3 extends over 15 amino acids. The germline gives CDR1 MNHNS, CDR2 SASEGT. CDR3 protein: CASSETSASTDTQYF. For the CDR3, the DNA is TGTGCCAGCAGTGAGACTAGCGCTAGCACAGATACGCAGTATTTT.

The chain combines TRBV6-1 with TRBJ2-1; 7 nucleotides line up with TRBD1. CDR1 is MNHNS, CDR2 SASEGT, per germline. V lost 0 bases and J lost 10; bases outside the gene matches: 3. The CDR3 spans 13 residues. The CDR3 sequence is CASSEAGTAEQFF. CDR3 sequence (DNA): TGTGCCAGCAGTGAAGCGGGGACAGCCGAGCAGTTCTTC.

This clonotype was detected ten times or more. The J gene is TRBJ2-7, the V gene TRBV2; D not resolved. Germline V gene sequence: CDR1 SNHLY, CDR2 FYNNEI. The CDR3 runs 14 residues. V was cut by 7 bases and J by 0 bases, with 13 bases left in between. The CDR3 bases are TGTGCCAGCAATAAGGAACGAAGCTCCTACGAGCAGTACTTC. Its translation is CASNKERSSYEQYF.